The T cell receptor beta chain described here comes from a study of vaccination and CD4 T cells after COVID-19. Study-level information: Researchers treated control cultures with a CEFX pool, an HIV-1 Nef pool, or no peptide.

The treatment was: roughly nine-day PBMC culture with coronavirus spike peptide pools or control peptides (ViraFEST assay). TCRs were sequenced by ViraFEST after antigen-specific T cells had been expanded with peptide pools. Notes on the study in general: Among convalescent patients, a median roughly 86% of reactive clones emerged only after vaccination.

CDR3 length: 15 residues. J lost 1 base, V lost 3 bases, and 3 bases had no gene match. From germline, CDR1 is DFQATT and CDR2 SNEGSKA (reference sequence). With the Oncomine TCR Beta short-read assay, DNA from cultured CD4+ T cells was sequenced. Each CDR3 protein gets one entry after TCRdb re-called the PCR reads with MiXCR. The sample holds around 20,000 distinct CDR3 sequences, roughly 56% seen once. Regarding this clonotype: Its antigen is unknown.

The clonotype originates from a human donor who had recovered from COVID-19. Sequenced input: CD4+ T cells from blood, cultured in vitro. The V gene is TRBV20-1, the J gene TRBJ2-2, with 9 bases lining up with TRBD2. Here the CDR3 reads CSARDSGGNTGELFF. The CDR3 DNA reads TGCAGTGCTAGGGATAGCGGGGGGAACACCGGGGAGCTGTTTTTT.